Presented here are 10 T cell receptor beta chains from one specimen sequenced in a study of T cells after yellow fever vaccination (dated by TCRdb to the late 2010s). The library was prepared using 5' RACE. The listed sequencing device is Illumina NovaSeq 6000. TCRdb ran its own pipeline on the public reads, namely fastp trimming at Q25 and MiXCR clone calling, and kept in-frame beta chains. Records with the same CDR3 protein are collapsed into one entry carrying the most frequent genes and DNA. For this sample there are about 260,000 distinct CDR3 sequences; over 3% appear just once. The top ten clones comprise 15% to 20% of the sample. The treatment or condition label here, explained by the study, means: live attenuated yellow fever vaccine strain. The material sequenced was PBMCs, taken 15 days after the yellow fever booster vaccination. These receptors all come from a young man who received the YFV17D yellow fever vaccine.

There are many counts of this clonotype. The gene calls are TRBV7-9 and TRBJ2-3; D is unclear. V was shortened by 5 bases and J by 4 bases, with 16 bases between the two germline ends. The CDR3 sequence is 15 residues long. In germline, CDR1 is SEHNR, CDR2 FQNEAQ (reference sequence). Here the CDR3 reads CASSRLQMGSDTQYF. DNA for the CDR3: TGTGCCAGCAGCCGCTTACAAATGGGTTCAGATACGCAGTATTTT. Supplemented by reference TRBV7-9 and TRBJ2-3, the full variable domain reads DTGVSQNPRHKITKRGQNVTFRCDPISEHNRLYWYRQTLGQGPEFLTYFQNEAQLEKSRLLSDRFSAERPKGSFSTLEIQRTEQGDSAMYLCASSRLQMGSDTQYFGPGTRLTVL.

This clonotype was detected ten times or more. The DNA of the CDR3 is TGCAGCGTACAAATAAACAGGGGGGATACGCAGTATTTT. Translating gives CSVQINRGDTQYF. The V call is TRBV29-1, the J call TRBJ2-3, with 8 bases that match TRBD1. Unmatched junction bases numbered 8, after V lost 6 bases and J lost 6 bases. Germline CDR1 is SQVTM and CDR2 is ANQGSEA. The CDR3 has 13 amino acids.

This clonotype was detected ten times or more. The chain couples TRBV6-6 to TRBJ2-3; tentative D call: TRBD2 (6 bases). Trimming removed 10 bases from V and 0 bases from J, with 14 bases in between. The CDR3 totals 14 residues. CDR1 is MNHNY and CDR2 is SVGAGI in the germline V gene (reference sequence). As DNA, the CDR3 is TGTGCCACCCGGGACTTGACTAGCACAGATACGCAGTATTTT. The encoded protein is CATRDLTSTDTQYF.

This clonotype showed up many times. The CDR3 region has the DNA TGTGCCAGCACCCTAGGGACAGTAAACACCGGGGAGCTGTTTTTT. Residues: CASTLGTVNTGELFF. V is TRBV9 and J is TRBJ2-2; 7 positions match TRBD1. J was trimmed by 2 bases and V by 6 bases; bases with no gene match: 7. The CDR3 is 15 amino acids. Germline lookup yields CDR1 SGDLS and CDR2 YYNGEE.

This clonotype was observed at least ten times. The chain couples TRBV5-1 to TRBJ2-7; 7 positions match TRBD2. The CDR3 has 14 residues. Germline CDR1 and CDR2: SGHRS and YFSETQ. V lost 0 bases and J lost 4; bases outside the gene matches: 4. The chain's CDR3 is CASSLAASGYEQYF. For the CDR3, the DNA is TGCGCCAGCAGCTTGGCCGCTAGCGGATACGAGCAGTACTTC.

There are many counts of this clonotype. This chain connects TRBV7-2 to TRBJ2-2; TRBD2 matches at 7 bases. Germline values: CDR1 SGHTA, CDR2 FQGNSA. The CDR3 covers 14 residues. V was pared by 0 bases and J by 6 bases, with 1 base of the junction left unmatched. CDR3 loop: CASSLATSSGELFF. DNA for the CDR3: TGTGCCAGCAGCTTAGCGACTAGCTCCGGGGAGCTGTTTTTT.

This clonotype showed up many times. J is TRBJ1-1 and V is TRBV18; D is unresolved. From germline, CDR1 is KGHSH and CDR2 LQKENI. This CDR3 has 14 residues. V dropped 6 bases and J dropped 1 base, with 12 bases sitting between them. The chain's CDR3 is CASSSRDSNTEAFF. In DNA, the CDR3 is TGTGCCAGCTCTTCAAGGGATTCGAACACTGAAGCTTTCTTT.

This clonotype has ten or more counts. The gene calls are TRBV3-1 and TRBJ1-1; the D is unclear. Trimming removed 3 bases from V and 0 bases from J, with 8 bases in between. This CDR3 is 14 amino acids long. The germline CDR1 and CDR2 sequences are LGHDT and YNNKEL (reference sequence). The CDR3 sequence is CASSQAKVNTEAFF. CDR3 DNA: TGTGCCAGCAGCCAGGCCAAGGTGAACACTGAAGCTTTCTTT.

This clonotype came up many times. The rearrangement uses TRBV10-3 and TRBJ2-5, with D possibly being TRBD1 (5 bases). In germline, CDR1 is ENHRY, CDR2 SYGVKD. The CDR3 has 13 amino acids. V dropped 6 bases and J dropped 6 bases, with 14 bases sitting between them. In DNA form, the CDR3 reads TGTGCCATCAGCCCCTCACAGGAGAAGACCCAGTACTTC. As protein: CAISPSQEKTQYF.

This clonotype was seen at least ten times. CDR3 sequence: CASSLTGALYQPQHF. CDR3 nucleotide sequence: TGTGCCAGCAGCTTAACAGGGGCATTGTATCAGCCCCAGCATTTT. This chain uses TRBV7-9 with TRBJ1-5; 7 nucleotides match TRBD1. Germline CDR1 SEHNR, CDR2 FQNEAQ (reference sequence). The V and J ends lost 2 bases and 5 bases, in that order; junction bases with no gene match: 6. The CDR3 covers 15 residues.